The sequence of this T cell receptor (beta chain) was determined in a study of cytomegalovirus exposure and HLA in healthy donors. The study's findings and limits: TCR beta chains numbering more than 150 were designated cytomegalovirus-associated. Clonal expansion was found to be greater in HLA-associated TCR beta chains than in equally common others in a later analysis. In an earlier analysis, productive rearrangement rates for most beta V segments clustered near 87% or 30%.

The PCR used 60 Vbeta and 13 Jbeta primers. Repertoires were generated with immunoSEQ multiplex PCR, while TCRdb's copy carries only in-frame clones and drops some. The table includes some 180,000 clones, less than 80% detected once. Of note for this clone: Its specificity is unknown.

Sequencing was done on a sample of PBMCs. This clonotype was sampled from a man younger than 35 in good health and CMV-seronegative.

The CDR3 DNA follows: TGTGCCAGCAGAGACAGGGGTCCTCTCAGTGAGCAGTACTTC. It specifies CASRDRGPLSEQYF. The rearrangement uses TRBV6-5 and TRBJ2-7, with 8 positions matching TRBD1. Trimming cost V 6 bases and J 7 bases; bases outside gene matches: 11. The CDR3 runs to 14 residues. CDR1 MNHEY and CDR2 SVGAGI come from the germline V gene.